This T cell receptor beta chain was observed in a study of technical replicates of blood from several donors. The repertoire was sequenced with immunoSEQ multiplex PCR; TCRdb's copy has only in-frame clones and lacks some. The table has some 57,000 clones, about 97% seen once. Looked up from germline, CDR1 is SGHRS and CDR2 is YFSETQ. The V segment lost 4 bases and the J segment 2 bases; nucleotides outside the gene matches: 5. The CDR3 runs to 17 residues. This clonotype originated in a human donor in good health. The sample was T cells isolated from PBMCs. The chain couples TRBV5-1 to TRBJ2-3, with 15 positions matching TRBD2. The CDR3 region has the DNA TGCGCCAGCAGCACGGGACTAGCGGGGGGCACCACAGATACGCAGTATTTT. Protein: CASSTGLAGGTTDTQYF. Complete variable domain (other parts from reference TRBV5-1 and TRBJ2-3): KAGVTQTPRYLIKTRGQQVTLSCSPISGHRSVSWYQQTPGQGLQFLFEYFSETQRNKGNFPGRFSGRQFSNSRSEMNVSTLELGDSALYLCASSTGLAGGTTDTQYFGPGTRLTVL.